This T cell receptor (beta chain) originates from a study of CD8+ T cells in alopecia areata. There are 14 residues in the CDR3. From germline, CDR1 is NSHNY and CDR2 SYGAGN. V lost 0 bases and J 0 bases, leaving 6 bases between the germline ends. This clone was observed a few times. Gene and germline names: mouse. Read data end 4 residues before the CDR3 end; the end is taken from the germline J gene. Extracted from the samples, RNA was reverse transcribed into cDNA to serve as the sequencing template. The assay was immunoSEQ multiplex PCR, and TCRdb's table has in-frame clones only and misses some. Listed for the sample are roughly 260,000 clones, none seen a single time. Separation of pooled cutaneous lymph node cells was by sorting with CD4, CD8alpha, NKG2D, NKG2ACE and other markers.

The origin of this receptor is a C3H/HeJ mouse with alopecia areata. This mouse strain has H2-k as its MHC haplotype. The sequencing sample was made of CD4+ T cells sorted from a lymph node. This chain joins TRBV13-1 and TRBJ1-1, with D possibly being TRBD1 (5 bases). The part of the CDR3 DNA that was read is TGTGCCAGCAGTGATGAACAGGCAAACACA. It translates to CASSDEQANT. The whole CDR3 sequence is CASSDEQANTEVFF.